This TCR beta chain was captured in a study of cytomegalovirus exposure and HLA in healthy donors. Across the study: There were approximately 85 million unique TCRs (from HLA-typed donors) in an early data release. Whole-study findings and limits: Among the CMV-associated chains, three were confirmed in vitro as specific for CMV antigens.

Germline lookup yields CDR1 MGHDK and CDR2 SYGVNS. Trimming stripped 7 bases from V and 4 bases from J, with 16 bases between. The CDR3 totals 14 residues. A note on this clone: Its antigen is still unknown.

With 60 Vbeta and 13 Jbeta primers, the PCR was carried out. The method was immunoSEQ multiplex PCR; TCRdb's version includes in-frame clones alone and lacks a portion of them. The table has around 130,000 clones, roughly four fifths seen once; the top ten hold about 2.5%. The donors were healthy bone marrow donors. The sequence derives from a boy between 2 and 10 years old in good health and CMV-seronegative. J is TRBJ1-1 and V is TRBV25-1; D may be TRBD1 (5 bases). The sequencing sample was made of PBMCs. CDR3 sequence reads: CASNSWGGATEAFF. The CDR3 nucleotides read TGTGCCAGCAATTCCTGGGGGGGTGCCACTGAAGCTTTCTTT.